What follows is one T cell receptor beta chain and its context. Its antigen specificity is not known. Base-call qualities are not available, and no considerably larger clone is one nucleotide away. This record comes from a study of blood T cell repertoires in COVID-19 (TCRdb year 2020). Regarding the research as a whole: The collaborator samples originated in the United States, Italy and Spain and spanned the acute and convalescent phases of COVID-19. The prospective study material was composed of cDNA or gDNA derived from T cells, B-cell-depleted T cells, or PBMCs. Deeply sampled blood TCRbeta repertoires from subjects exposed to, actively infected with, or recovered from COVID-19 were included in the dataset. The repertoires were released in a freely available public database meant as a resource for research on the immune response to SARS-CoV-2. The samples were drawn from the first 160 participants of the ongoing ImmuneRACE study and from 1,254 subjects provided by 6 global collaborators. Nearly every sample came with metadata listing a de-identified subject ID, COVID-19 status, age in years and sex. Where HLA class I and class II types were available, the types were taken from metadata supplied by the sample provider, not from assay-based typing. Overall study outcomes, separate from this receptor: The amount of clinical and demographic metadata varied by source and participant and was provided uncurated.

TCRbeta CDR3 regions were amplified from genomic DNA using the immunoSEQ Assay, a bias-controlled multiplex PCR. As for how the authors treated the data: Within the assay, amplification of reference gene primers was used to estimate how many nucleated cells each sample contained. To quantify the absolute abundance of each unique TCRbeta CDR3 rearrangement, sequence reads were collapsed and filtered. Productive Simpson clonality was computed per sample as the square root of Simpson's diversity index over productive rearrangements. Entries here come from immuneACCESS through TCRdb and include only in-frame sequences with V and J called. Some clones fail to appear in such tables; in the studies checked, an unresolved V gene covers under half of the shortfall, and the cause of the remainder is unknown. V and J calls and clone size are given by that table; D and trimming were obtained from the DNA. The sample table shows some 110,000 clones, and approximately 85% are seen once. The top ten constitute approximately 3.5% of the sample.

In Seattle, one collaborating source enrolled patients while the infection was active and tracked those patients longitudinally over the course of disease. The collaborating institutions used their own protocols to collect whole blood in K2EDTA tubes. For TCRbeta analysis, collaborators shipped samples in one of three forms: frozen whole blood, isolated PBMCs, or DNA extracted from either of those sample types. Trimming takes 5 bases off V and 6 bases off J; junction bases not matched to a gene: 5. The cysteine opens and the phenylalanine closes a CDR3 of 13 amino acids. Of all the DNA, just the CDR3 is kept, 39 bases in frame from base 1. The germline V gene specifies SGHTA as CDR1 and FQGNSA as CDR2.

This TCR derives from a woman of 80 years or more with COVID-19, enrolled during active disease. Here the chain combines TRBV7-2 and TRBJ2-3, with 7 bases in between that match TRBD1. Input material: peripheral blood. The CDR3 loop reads CASSPQGWDTQYF. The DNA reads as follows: TGTGCCAGCAGCCCACAGGGGTGGGATACGCAGTATTTT.